This T cell receptor beta chain stems from a study of cytomegalovirus exposure and HLA in healthy donors. General study results and limits: A classifier reportedly called cytomegalovirus status with high sensitivity and specificity. Associated with cytomegalovirus, according to the listing, were fewer than 200 TCR beta chains. TCR beta V segments were, for the most part, productive about 87% or about 30% of the time in an earlier analysis. Further analysis was carried out later, and it showed several of the most significant clusters appearing linked to common viral pathogens.

The germline gives CDR1 GTSNPN, CDR2 SVGIG (reference sequence). The CDR3 consists of 15 residues. The V gene lost 1 base and the J gene lost 6 bases, with 15 bases spanning the gap. The PCR employed 60 Vbeta primers together with 13 Jbeta primers. The protocol was immunoSEQ multiplex PCR, while the TCRdb copy is restricted to in-frame clones and leaves out a portion. Its clone listing holds about 74,000 clones. A word on this clone: Its antigen is not known.

Sequences were obtained from PBMCs. The chain links TRBV30 to TRBJ1-4; D is possibly TRBD1 (6 bases). The receptor was isolated from a female donor in good health and CMV-seropositive. The CDR3 DNA reads as TGTGCCTGGAGTGGGGGGGGGCAGAGGGATGAAAAACTGTTTTTT. It translates to CAWSGGGQRDEKLFF.